This T cell receptor (beta chain) was profiled in a study of cytomegalovirus exposure and HLA in healthy donors (dated by TCRdb to about 2017). Study-level background: The 550 to 750 repertoires of the first cohort and the approximately 110 validation repertoires were produced on the same platform, according to a later analysis. A separate validation cohort of roughly 130 different subjects was used in addition to the 666-subject first cohort. The study was designed to test whether signatures of past pathogen exposure could be identified by cataloging public T cell receptors. The study combined high-throughput TCR immunosequencing, statistical association of individual TCRs with disease status, and machine learning to predict cytomegalovirus infection status.

Libraries came from the immunoSEQ multiplex PCR assay. As for the authors' bioinformatics: A statistical classification framework was built for diagnosing cytomegalovirus status from the catalog of TCR beta chain sequences. Here the immuneACCESS table is served through TCRdb, limited to in-frame sequences with V and J called. Missing clones are a known gap in these copies; in checked studies unresolved V genes cover under half, and the rest lacks a known reason. V and J calls and clone size are given by that table; D and trimming were obtained from the DNA. The sample table records 150,000 to 200,000 clones; about 81% of these occur just once. The top ten clones comprise 0.95% to 1.5% of the sample. Concerning this clone itself: Its antigen remains undetermined. Nothing much larger sits one base from this clone, and base qualities are not available.

The full study reports these points: The validation cohort had no HLA typing available for a later analysis, so co-occurrence within that cohort was assessed over all 110 or so repertoires. Most TCR sequences were observed very rarely across donors, whereas some public TCRs were present in many individuals. Cytomegalovirus status was reported to be diagnosed by the classifier with high specificity and sensitivity in both the original and validation cohorts. In vitro tests confirmed that a few of the cytomegalovirus-associated TCR beta chains recognize cytomegalovirus antigens. The study listed 150 to 200 TCR beta chains as associated with cytomegalovirus. The authors suggested that the approach could potentially be generalized to other disease states and immunological phenotypes. A later analysis found that TCRs clustered in the first cohort also tended to co-occur in the 120 or so validation repertoires, with just under 95% of cluster scores above 0.

The donors belonged to the validation cohort of 120 subjects, which was separate from the approximately 700-subject first cohort. This sequence originates from a woman aged 25 to 39 in good health and CMV-seronegative. Specimen: PBMCs.

The CDR3 here reads CASISVLQGAGNTIYF. The DNA sequence follows: TGTGCCAGCATATCAGTTCTCCAGGGGGCTGGAAACACCATATATTTT. The sequence joins TRBV2 to TRBJ1-3; TRBD1 matches 7 bases in the middle. Reading the germline V gene gives CDR1 SNHLY and CDR2 FYNNEI. The CDR3 runs 16 residues from the cysteine to the phenylalanine. Only the CDR3 DNA stays, 48 bases, in frame from base 1. Relative to germline, V is missing 7 bases and J is missing 2 bases, with 11 bases of the junction outside any gene match.